This T cell receptor (beta chain) comes out of a study of T cell repertoires in cytomegalovirus infection. Study-level information: Researchers turned to recently identified HLA-C-restricted CMV epitopes as well as well-studied HLA-B-restricted ones. Matching HLA type, along with CMV infection, was indicated by public TCR beta signatures.

A note on this clonotype: What it binds is not known.

The study, taken as a whole, reports: There were carriers of CMV plus the relevant HLA, and cumulative public TCR beta family frequency identified them. Dominating the ex vivo response were TCR beta clonotypes that were CMV-specific and HLA-C-restricted.

One entry per CDR3 protein results from TCRdb running MiXCR on the reads. The table lists around 770,000 distinct CDR3 sequences, 25% to 35% of them singletons, with under 15% in the top ten. Trimming removed 0 bases from V and 4 bases from J, with 15 bases in between. The CDR3 has 16 amino acids. CDR1 SGHNT and CDR2 YYREEE come from the germline V gene (reference sequence). Here the sequenced sample was cultured CD8+ T cells from PBMCs, taken from culture after CMV antigen stimulation. The TCR comes from a human donor in good health (CMV status not recorded). Some clones in this sample may be carry-over from other donors' samples. The chain is built from TRBV5-4 and TRBJ2-3; D is ambiguous. In DNA, the CDR3 is TGTGCCAGCAGCTTGGGTCCAATTCAAGAAGCAGATACGCAGTATTTT. Encoded protein: CASSLGPIQEADTQYF.